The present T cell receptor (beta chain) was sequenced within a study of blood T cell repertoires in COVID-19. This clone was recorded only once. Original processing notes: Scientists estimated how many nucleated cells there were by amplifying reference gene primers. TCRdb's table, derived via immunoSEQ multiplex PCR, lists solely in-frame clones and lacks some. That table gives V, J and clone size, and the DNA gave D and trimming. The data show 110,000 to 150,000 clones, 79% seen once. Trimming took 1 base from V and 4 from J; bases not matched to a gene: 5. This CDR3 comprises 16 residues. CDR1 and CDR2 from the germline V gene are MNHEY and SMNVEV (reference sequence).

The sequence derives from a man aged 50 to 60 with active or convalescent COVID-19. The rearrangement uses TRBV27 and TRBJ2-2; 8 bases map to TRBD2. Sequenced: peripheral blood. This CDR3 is CASSLWLAGITGELFF. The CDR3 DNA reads TGTGCCAGCAGTTTATGGCTAGCGGGCATCACCGGGGAGCTGTTTTTT.